The next 28 T cell receptor beta chains were all read from a single sample in a study of OX40 agonist ivuxolimab in advanced cancers. Libraries were prepared by immunoSEQ multiplex PCR; TCRdb keeps only in-frame clonotypes and omits some of them. The sample contains fewer than 95,000 clones, under 95% of which appear only once. The sequences come from CD4+ or CD8+ T cells sorted from blood, collected in a trial of the OX40 agonist ivuxolimab. Receptors originate from an adult with an advanced solid tumor such as melanoma, head and neck, liver or kidney cancer.

The V gene is TRBV7-6, the J gene TRBJ2-1, with TRBD2 matching over 11 bases. From germline, CDR1 is SGHVS and CDR2 FNYEAQ. Losses at the gene ends were 5 bases for V and 4 bases for J; bases not matched to a gene: 4. The CDR3 covers 15 residues. CDR3 amino acids: CASSPTSGGYNEQFF. DNA for the CDR3: TGTGCCAGCAGCCCCACTAGCGGGGGATACAATGAGCAGTTCTTC.

The chain carries TRBV11-2 and TRBJ2-7; no clear D gene. The germline CDR1 and CDR2 sequences are SGHAT and FQNNGV. The germline V and J ends were trimmed by 3 bases and 5 bases, with 5 bases remaining between them. This CDR3 is built from 11 residues. In DNA form, the CDR3 reads TGTGCCAGCAGCTTGAGGAACGAGCAGTACTTC. Protein sequence: CASSLRNEQYF.

The chain is built from TRBV7-3 and TRBJ2-3; D not certain. The germline CDR1 and CDR2 sequences are SGHTA and FQGTGA. Between the trimmed V and J ends, which lost 2 bases and 5 bases, there was a span of 17 bases. CDR3 size: 16 residues. The CDR3 DNA is TGTGCCAGCAGCTTAGCATCTCTCGAGTTGGAAGATACGCAGTATTTT. It codes for CASSLASLELEDTQYF.

The rearrangement links TRBV29-1 to TRBJ2-3; D is possibly TRBD1 (5 bases). CDR1 SQVTM and CDR2 ANQGSEA come from the germline V gene. V lost 5 bases, J lost 5 bases, and 20 bases lay in between. CDR3 length equals 15 residues. CDR3 sequence (DNA): TGCAGCGTTCGGCGAGGACGGTCTAGGGGAGATACGCAGTATTTT. It encodes CSVRRGRSRGDTQYF.

In its sample, this clone was seen once. The chain has TRBV5-4 and TRBJ2-3; D gene unclear. The CDR3 extends over 13 amino acids. CDR1 and CDR2 (germline): SGHNT, YYREEE (reference sequence). Trimming cost V 4 bases and J 2 bases, with 8 bases left between them. CDR3 nucleotides: TGTGCCAGCAGCCCTGGCCCCACAGATACGCAGTATTTT. Its translation is CASSPGPTDTQYF. The variable domain in full, completed from reference TRBV5-4 and TRBJ2-3, reads ETGVTQSPTHLIKTRGQQVTLRCSSQSGHNTVSWYQQALGQGPQFIFQYYREEENGRGNFPPRFSGLQFPNYSSELNVNALELDDSALYLCASSPGPTDTQYFGPGTRLTVL.

The V gene is TRBV29-1, the J gene TRBJ1-2; tentative D call: TRBD1 (6 bases). The CDR3 is made up of 12 amino acids. Germline assignment: CDR1 SQVTM and CDR2 ANQGSEA. The V end was cut by 7 bases, the J end by 8 bases, with 17 bases between. This CDR3 is CSAPGGGDGYTF. The CDR3 bases are TGCAGCGCCCCGGGAGGGGGGGACGGCTACACCTTC.

The CDR3 nucleotides read TGTGCCAGCAGTTCGGCCGGGCCCAGGGGGGAAGCTTTCTTT. Translating it yields CASSSAGPRGEAFF. The V gene is TRBV27, the J gene TRBJ1-1; 7 bases fit TRBD1. The junction had 10 bases not matched to a gene; V was cut back by 4 bases and J by 8 bases. CDR1 is MNHEY and CDR2 is SMNVEV in the germline V gene (reference sequence). CDR3 size: 14 residues.

This rearrangement joins TRBV2 to TRBJ1-5; possibly TRBD1 for D (5 bases). In germline, CDR1 is SNHLY, CDR2 FYNNEI. Trimming pared 3 bases from V and 6 bases from J, leaving 21 bases between. This CDR3 has 17 amino acids. The CDR3 coding sequence is TGTGCCAGCAGTGACCCCAGGGACCCCGGATATGGTCAGCCCCAGCATTTT. This sequence encodes CASSDPRDPGYGQPQHF.

The gene calls are TRBV6-5 and TRBJ1-5; unclear D gene. The CDR3 covers 14 residues. CDR1 MNHEY and CDR2 SVGAGI come from the germline V gene. V lost 2 bases and J lost 0, with 5 bases in between. CDR3 region: CASSYIGSNQPQHF. In nucleotides, the CDR3 is TGTGCCAGCAGTTACATTGGTAGCAATCAGCCCCAGCATTTT.

The V and J genes are TRBV30 and TRBJ1-2; no clear D. CDR3 length: 17 residues. Germline V gene sequence: CDR1 GTSNPN, CDR2 SVGIG (reference sequence). V lost 1 base and J 0 bases, leaving 18 bases between the germline ends. The CDR3 reads CAWSGPRSAESNYGYTF. The CDR3 nucleotides are TGTGCCTGGAGTGGGCCGAGGAGCGCTGAGTCTAACTATGGCTACACCTTC.

This clone was detected only a few times. The chain is built from TRBV5-6 and TRBJ2-1; 8 positions match TRBD2. In germline, CDR1 is SGHDT, CDR2 YYEEEE. This CDR3 region has 15 residues. V shed 0 bases and J 5 bases; nucleotides not matched to a gene: 4. CDR3: CASSLVGGGHNEQFF. The CDR3 nucleotides read TGTGCCAGCAGCTTGGTAGGCGGGGGGCACAATGAGCAGTTCTTC.

The chain couples TRBV13 to TRBJ2-7; the D is unclear. Germline-derived CDR1 and CDR2 are PRHDT and FYEKMQ (reference sequence). The CDR3 loop spans 14 amino acids. V was clipped by 1 base and J by 5 bases, with 12 bases between them. CDR3 coding DNA: TGTGCCAGCAGCTTAGACGGCGGTTCCGACGAGCAGTACTTC. Amino acid sequence: CASSLDGGSDEQYF.

DNA of the CDR3: TGTGCCAGCATGGGCTTCCGATACAATGAGCAGTTCTTC. Translated, it gives CASMGFRYNEQFF. The chain employs TRBV27 and TRBJ2-1; no firm D call. With 7 bases removed from V and 4 bases from J, the gap between germline ends came to 11 bases. The length of the CDR3 is 13 residues. Looked up from germline, CDR1 is MNHEY and CDR2 is SMNVEV (reference sequence).

This clone appeared a few times. The CDR3 is CASSPRGGALFPDTQYF. The CDR3 coding sequence is TGTGCCAGCAGCCCGCGCGGGGGGGCCTTATTCCCAGATACGCAGTATTTT. V is TRBV5-4 and J is TRBJ2-3, with TRBD2 matching over 9 bases. V was pared by 4 bases and J by 4 bases, with 13 bases of the junction left unmatched. Germline V CDR1 and CDR2: SGHNT, YYREEE (reference sequence). The CDR3 runs to 17 residues.

A single count supports this clone. The chain couples TRBV4-2 to TRBJ2-5; the D gene is possibly TRBD2 (6 bases). V was shortened by 3 bases and J by 3 bases, with 14 bases between the two germline ends. Germline V gene sequence: CDR1 LGHNA, CDR2 YNFKEQ. CDR3 size: 15 residues. This CDR3 is CASSHVPGAKETQYF. Written as DNA, the CDR3 is TGTGCCAGCAGCCACGTACCGGGAGCTAAAGAGACCCAGTACTTC.

The genes are TRBV19 and TRBJ1-1; 8 nucleotides line up with TRBD1. The junction had 12 bases not matched to a gene; V was cut back by 7 bases and J by 2 bases. The CDR3 sequence is 16 residues long. Germline loops: CDR1 LNHDA, CDR2 SQIVND (reference sequence). CDR3 nucleotide sequence: TGTGCCAGTACCGAGCCCCGGACAGGGCCTAACACTGAAGCTTTCTTT. It translates to CASTEPRTGPNTEAFF.

This chain connects TRBV4-1 to TRBJ2-1, with 7 bases aligning to TRBD1. Germline CDR1 reads MGHRA; CDR2 reads YSYEKL. The J segment lost 5 bases and the V segment lost 0 bases, leaving 7 bases of the junction unmatched. The CDR3 is 16 residues long. DNA for the CDR3: TGCGCCAGCAGCCAAGATAGTGGGACAGCTAACAATGAGCAGTTCTTC. Protein sequence: CASSQDSGTANNEQFF.

The rearrangement links TRBV2 to TRBJ1-1, with D unclear. Germline V lookup: CDR1 SNHLY, CDR2 FYNNEI. The V gene lost 2 bases and the J gene lost 0 bases, with 13 bases spanning the gap. The CDR3 is 16 residues long. CDR3 loop: CASSENWNSLNTEAFF. The DNA for the CDR3 is TGTGCCAGCAGTGAAAACTGGAACTCCCTGAACACTGAAGCTTTCTTT. Full variable domain (outside the CDR3, taken from reference TRBV2 and TRBJ1-1): EPEVTQTPSHQVTQMGQEVILRCVPISNHLYFYWYRQILGQKVEFLVSFYNNEISEKSEIFDDQFSVERPDGSNFTLKIRSTKLEDSAMYFCASSENWNSLNTEAFFGQGTRLTVV.

This chain joins TRBV29-1 and TRBJ2-2; D unresolved. The CDR3 spans 12 residues. Germline V gene sequence: CDR1 SQVTM, CDR2 ANQGSEA. V was pared by 7 bases and J by 5 bases, with 11 bases between. The CDR3 bases are TGCAGCGCCGAATTGGGGACCGGGGAGCTGTTTTTT. Protein product: CSAELGTGELFF.

This rearrangement joins TRBV5-5 to TRBJ2-7; possible D gene TRBD1, 5 bases. CDR1 and CDR2 from the germline V gene are SGHKS and YYEKEE (reference sequence). This CDR3 contains 15 residues. V was pared by 4 bases and J by 2 bases, with 16 bases between. The CDR3 DNA follows: TGTGCCAGCAGCCTTCCTGGACAAGTCACCTACGAGCAGTACTTC. Amino acids: CASSLPGQVTYEQYF. The complete variable domain, with remaining parts taken from reference TRBV5-5 and TRBJ2-7, reads DAGVTQSPTHLIKTRGQQVTLRCSPISGHKSVSWYQQVLGQGPQFIFQYYEKEERGRGNFPDRFSARQFPNYSSELNVNALLLGDSALYLCASSLPGQVTYEQYFGPGTRLTVT.

This chain links TRBV30 with TRBJ2-1; 7 bases match TRBD2. This CDR3 region has 11 residues. Germline V CDR1 and CDR2: GTSNPN, SVGIG (reference sequence). J gave up 7 bases and V 5 bases, and 2 bases lay outside the gene matches. CDR3 DNA sequence: TGTGCCTGGTACGGGGGGAATGAGCAGTTCTTC. This encodes CAWYGGNEQFF.

This sequence joins TRBV7-8 and TRBJ2-2; D is undetermined. V lost 4 bases and J lost 7, with 10 bases in between. This CDR3 has 13 residues. Looked up from germline, CDR1 is SGHVS and CDR2 is FQNEAQ. The CDR3 DNA follows: TGTGCCAGCAGCTCCCCTTGGGGCGGGGAGCTGTTTTTT. Translation: CASSSPWGGELFF.

The gene calls are TRBV5-1 and TRBJ2-1; D uncertain. V lost 0 bases to trimming and J lost 9 bases, with 10 bases between them. The CDR3 length is 13 residues. CDR1 and CDR2 (germline): SGHRS, YFSETQ. The CDR3 DNA reads as TGCGCCAGCAGCTTGGGGGATTATAGTGAGCAGTTCTTC. Its protein is CASSLGDYSEQFF.

J is TRBJ2-3 and V is TRBV7-9; no firm D call. The germline V gene encodes CDR1 SEHNR and CDR2 FQNEAQ (reference sequence). V was cut by 1 base and J by 1 base, with 9 bases left in between. This CDR3 has 15 residues. DNA of the CDR3: TGTGCCAGCAGCTTAGAAAGTAGGGGCACAGATACGCAGTATTTT. The encoded protein is CASSLESRGTDTQYF.

The chain combines TRBV5-5 with TRBJ2-7; D unclear. The CDR3 is 14 amino acids. V was trimmed by 6 bases and J by 2 bases, leaving 15 bases between them. In germline, CDR1 is SGHKS, CDR2 YYEKEE (reference sequence). The CDR3 DNA follows: TGTGCCAGCACCGCACCCGGGCAGGCCTACGAGCAGTACTTC. Translated, it gives CASTAPGQAYEQYF.

This clone is a singleton in its sample. The J gene is TRBJ2-5, the V gene TRBV11-2; D gene unclear. This CDR3 has 14 amino acids. The V gene's germline CDR1 is SGHAT and CDR2 FQNNGV. Deletions cut 3 bases from V and 2 bases from J, with 10 bases between. CDR3 sequence reads: CASSLTGPQETQYF. Here the CDR3 DNA reads TGTGCCAGCAGCTTGACCGGGCCACAAGAGACCCAGTACTTC.

The chain couples TRBV29-1 to TRBJ1-1; unclear D gene. Germline CDR1 and CDR2: SQVTM and ANQGSEA. The germline V and J ends were trimmed by 2 bases and 5 bases, with 3 bases remaining between them. The CDR3 contains 10 residues. The DNA of the CDR3 is TGCAGCGTTGAAAGGACTGAAGCTTTCTTT. Residues: CSVERTEAFF.

This clone was seen a single time. The CDR3 spells CASSGKVGSYEQYF. CDR3 coding DNA: TGTGCCAGTAGTGGAAAAGTGGGATCCTACGAGCAGTACTTC. The rearrangement links TRBV19 to TRBJ2-7; D remains ambiguous. The V end was cut by 5 bases, the J end by 1 base, with 12 bases between. Germline loops: CDR1 LNHDA, CDR2 SQIVND (reference sequence). The CDR3 is 14 residues long. The variable domain in full, completed from reference TRBV19 and TRBJ2-7, reads DGGITQSPKYLFRKEGQNVTLSCEQNLNHDAMYWYRQDPGQGLRLIYYSQIVNDFQKGDIAEGYSVSREKKESFPLTVTSAQKNPTAFYLCASSGKVGSYEQYFGPGTRLTVT.